This T cell receptor (beta chain) is drawn from a study of blood T cell repertoires in COVID-19. Seattle's cohort entered during active infection and was followed longitudinally. CDR3 size: 15 residues. Per the germline V gene, CDR1 is LGHDT and CDR2 is YNNKEL (reference sequence). Trimming removed 4 bases from V and 7 bases from J; junction bases left unmatched: 4. Profiling relied on immunoSEQ multiplex PCR, and the TCRdb table lists in-frame clones only, not all of them. The table includes about 200,000 clones, 92% detected once. The source material was peripheral blood. J is TRBJ1-6 and V is TRBV3-1 (or the pseudogene TRBV3-2); 10 bases are a match to TRBD1. The sequence derives from a man aged 60-69 years with COVID-19, enrolled during active disease. The CDR3 spells CASSLGQGINSPLHF. CDR3 nucleotide sequence: TGTGCCAGCAGCCTGGGACAGGGGATCAATTCACCCCTCCACTTT.